This TCR beta chain was found in a study of blood T cell repertoires in COVID-19. Trimming pared 2 bases from V and 4 bases from J, leaving 15 bases between. The CDR3 is 15 residues long. The V gene's germline CDR1 is SGHAT and CDR2 FQNNGV. Sequencing used immunoSEQ multiplex PCR; TCRdb keeps in-frame clones, though not all of them. The sample consists of under 200,000 clones, around 83% of them appearing once. The sequenced sample was peripheral blood. The sequence came from a woman aged 80 or over with acute or convalescent COVID-19. The V call is TRBV11-2, the J call TRBJ2-7; a possible D gene is TRBD2 (5 bases). The chain's CDR3 is CASSLNLAGRYEQYF. In DNA form, the CDR3 reads TGTGCCAGCAGCTTAAATCTTGCGGGTCGATACGAGCAGTACTTC.